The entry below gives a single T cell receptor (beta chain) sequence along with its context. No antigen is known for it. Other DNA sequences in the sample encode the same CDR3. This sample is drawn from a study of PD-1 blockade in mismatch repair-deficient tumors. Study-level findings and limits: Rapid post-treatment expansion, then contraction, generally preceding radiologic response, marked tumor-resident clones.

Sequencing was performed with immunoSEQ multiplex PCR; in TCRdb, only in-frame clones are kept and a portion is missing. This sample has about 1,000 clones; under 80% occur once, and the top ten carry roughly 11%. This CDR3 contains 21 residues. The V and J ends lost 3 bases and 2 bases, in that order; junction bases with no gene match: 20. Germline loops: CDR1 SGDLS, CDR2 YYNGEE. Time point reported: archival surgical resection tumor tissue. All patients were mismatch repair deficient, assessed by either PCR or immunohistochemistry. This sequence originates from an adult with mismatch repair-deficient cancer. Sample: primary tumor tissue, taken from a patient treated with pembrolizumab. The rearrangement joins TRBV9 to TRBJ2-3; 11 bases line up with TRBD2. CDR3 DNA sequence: TGTGCCAGCAGCGGCCGAAACTCCGGGACTAGCGGAAGGGCATACACAGATACGCAGTATTTT. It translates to CASSGRNSGTSGRAYTDTQYF.